In this sample, the clone carrying this T cell receptor beta chain turned up a few times. No antigen is known for it. The data stem from a study of cytomegalovirus exposure and HLA in healthy donors. V lost 5 bases to trimming and J lost 8 bases, with 11 bases between them. CDR1 SGHRS and CDR2 YFSETQ come from the germline V gene. The CDR3 is made up of 12 amino acids. Study results and caveats: Earlier results showed most TCR beta V segments being productive about 87% or about 30% of the time. With high specificity and sensitivity, the classifier reportedly diagnosed cytomegalovirus status. In vitro work confirmed that three CMV-associated chains recognize CMV antigens. Links to common viral pathogens appeared, in a later analysis, for several of the most significant clusters.

60 Vbeta and 13 Jbeta primers were used in PCR. Sequencing used immunoSEQ multiplex PCR; TCRdb keeps in-frame clones, though not all of them. Of roughly 200,000 clones listed, under 85% were seen once; the top ten hold about 1.6%. The receptor was isolated from a man aged 50-60 years in good health and CMV-seronegative. The chain carries TRBV5-1 and TRBJ2-1; a weak D match, TRBD1 (5 bases). The sample comprised PBMCs. The CDR3 loop is CASSVQGYEQFF. CDR3 sequence (DNA): TGCGCCAGCAGTGTCCAGGGCTATGAGCAGTTCTTC.